The rows below give T cell receptor beta chains drawn from one sample of a study of blood T cells in healthy people across ages. TCRdb re-analysed the 5' RACE reads in MiXCR, keeping a single row per CDR3 protein. The table lists 780,000 or so distinct CDR3 sequences, roughly 56% of them singletons, with around a quarter in the top ten. Sequences were obtained from blood. Source of these receptors: a man between 40 and 49 years old in good health. Both conserved end residues are part of each CDR3. The order of the fields is CDR3 length, clone size, V gene, CDR3 protein. Clone size, where shown, is once, few, many, or a class for clones that have expanded.

14 NA TRBV10-3 CAISEVGSIDEAFF
13 NA TRBV6-5 CASSLLGQGVYTF
14 many TRBV5-1 CASSLGGAQETQYF
13 NA TRBV27 CASSSGAYTEAFF
16 NA TRBV2 CASSESEHGFQETQYF
15 few TRBV9 CASSIQGGQKETQYF
11 NA TRBV29-1 CSTRQITEAFF
14 NA TRBV29-1 CSVDPGRIQETQFF
20 NA TRBV5-4 CAVGNPVGTGNDVNTGELFF
18 few TRBV6-5 CASSYGTRFSSGANVLTF
12 once TRBV6-2/TRBV6-3 CASSSPINTIYF
16 NA TRBV20-1 CSARASGGALTGELFF
17 NA TRBV7-2 CASSFPLRTANTGELFF
16 few TRBV28 CASSFPRPRGSNEQFF
16 NA TRBV24-1 CATSDPGTGGSYEQYF
15 NA TRBV4-3 CASSQVQGPNQPQHF
15 NA TRBV6-2/TRBV6-3 CASLEQGTRPYEQYF
14 NA TRBV20-1 CSARDQVGANEQFF
12 NA TRBV5-1 CASRRTGDNHTF
14 NA TRBV20-1 CSAAPDTYNSPLHF
14 NA TRBV6-5 CASSYSNGNEKLFF
16 NA TRBV20-1 CSVWGAAYESGTEAFF
15 NA TRBV5-1 CASSSQAGLWNEQYF
13 NA TRBV24-1 CATEGSGANVLTF
13 NA TRBV30 CAWSFDLNQPQHF
12 few TRBV12-3/TRBV12-4 CASRLSTDTQYF
15 few TRBV10-3 CAISDGWDTTDGYTF
17 NA TRBV18 CASSPLNRRQSSYEQYF
13 NA TRBV7-2 CASSPGSSDEQYF
13 NA TRBV29-1 CSVEDPAKNIQYF
14 NA TRBV7-9 CAGAVGVRVYEQFF
12 NA TRBV6-6 CASKQGGNIQYF
13 NA TRBV12-3/TRBV12-4 CASSPSRQPPQYF
15 few TRBV28 CASSFAGDLGYGYTF
16 NA TRBV6-6 CASSYSLKDRTYEQYF
14 NA TRBV29-1 CSGGQGLQRDTQYF
13 NA TRBV18 CASSPERQISGYF
13 NA TRBV28 CASSLMSTGEPFF
16 NA TRBV10-3 CAISLAGVERTDTQYF
15 NA TRBV28 CASSLLGGTADTQYF
13 few TRBV7-2 CASSRNGGGTQYF
15 NA TRBV5-1 CASRPGLADQETQYF
16 NA TRBV3-1 CASSQGGLAPEDTQYF
13 NA TRBV29-1 CSVQGLAGLEQYF
15 NA TRBV5-1 CASSQDSPTNNEQFF
14 NA TRBV20-1 CSARDRTGNQPQHF
16 NA TRBV7-2 CASSLLGGLAEETQYF
14 NA TRBV12-3/TRBV12-4 CASTSGVGGREQYF
14 NA TRBV7-2 CASSLDVRTDTQYF
15 NA TRBV9 CASSADPGRKYGYTF
13 NA TRBV6-6 CASSQKIQETQYF
16 NA TRBV20-1 CSARDGRAGVDNEQFF
13 NA TRBV6-5 CASTKQGTNVPTF
15 few TRBV28 CASSLNGQALDEQFF
13 NA TRBV9 CASSPPTGGEQYF
15 NA TRBV7-9 CASSSMGGAPREQYF
12 NA TRBV29-1 CSVGLGGEKLFF
14 NA TRBV29-1 CSVVFLGSTDTQYF
14 NA TRBV12-3/TRBV12-4 CASIGLRVTDTQYF
15 once TRBV29-1 CSVGGGGQGAYEQYF